This record concerns one T cell receptor beta chain sequence. Here immunoSEQ multiplex PCR was the method, and the copy in TCRdb shows in-frame clones only, minus some. The sample shows tens of thousands of clones, nearly 90% of them seen only once. The V end lost 2 bases, the J end lost 2 bases, and 10 bases lay between the germline ends. From germline, CDR1 is MNHEY and CDR2 SMNVEV (reference sequence). The CDR3 is made up of 15 amino acids. The data derive from a study of T cell responses to AZD1222 COVID-19 vaccine. The sequencing here drew on peripheral blood, taken 28 days after the second AZD1222 dose. The TCR originated in an adult who received the AZD1222 COVID-19 vaccine. The chain employs TRBV27 and TRBJ1-5; D unresolved. The CDR3 sequence is CASSLDGNRNQPQHF. CDR3 nucleotide sequence: TGTGCCAGCAGTTTAGACGGAAATCGCAATCAGCCCCAGCATTTT.